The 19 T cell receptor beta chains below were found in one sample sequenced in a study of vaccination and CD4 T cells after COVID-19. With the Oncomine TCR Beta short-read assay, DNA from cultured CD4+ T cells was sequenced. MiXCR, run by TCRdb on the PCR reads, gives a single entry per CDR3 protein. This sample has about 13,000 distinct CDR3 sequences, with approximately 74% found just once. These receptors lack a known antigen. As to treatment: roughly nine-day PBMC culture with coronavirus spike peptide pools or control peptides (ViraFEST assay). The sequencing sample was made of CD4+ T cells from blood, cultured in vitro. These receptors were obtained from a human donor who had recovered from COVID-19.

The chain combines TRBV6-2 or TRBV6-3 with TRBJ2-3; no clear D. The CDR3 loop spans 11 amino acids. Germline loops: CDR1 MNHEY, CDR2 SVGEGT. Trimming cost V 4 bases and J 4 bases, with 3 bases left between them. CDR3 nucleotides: TGTGCCAGCAGTTCGTCAGATACGCAGTATTTT. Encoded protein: CASSSSDTQYF.

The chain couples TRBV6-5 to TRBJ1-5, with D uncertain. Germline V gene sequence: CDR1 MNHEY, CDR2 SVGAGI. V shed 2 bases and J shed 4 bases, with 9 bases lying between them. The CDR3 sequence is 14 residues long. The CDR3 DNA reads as TGTGCCAGCAGTTACATGGGGAAGAATCAGCCCCAGCATTTT. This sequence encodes CASSYMGKNQPQHF.

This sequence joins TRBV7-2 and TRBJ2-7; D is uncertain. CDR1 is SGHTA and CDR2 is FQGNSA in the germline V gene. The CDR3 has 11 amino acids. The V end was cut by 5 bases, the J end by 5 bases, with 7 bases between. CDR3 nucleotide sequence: TGTGCCAGCAGCCTAGTCCACGAGCAGTACTTC. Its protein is CASSLVHEQYF.

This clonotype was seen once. The CDR3 nucleotides read TGTGCCAGCAGCGCCGCGGGAACGAACACCGGGGAGCTGTTTTTT. Its protein product is CASSAAGTNTGELFF. This chain links TRBV7-2 with TRBJ2-2; D might be TRBD2 (6 bases). CDR3 length: 15 amino acids. V was shortened by 5 bases and J by 0 bases, with 10 bases between the two germline ends. The V gene's germline CDR1 is SGHTA and CDR2 FQGNSA. Full variable domain (outside the CDR3, taken from reference TRBV7-2 and TRBJ2-2): GAGVSQSPSNKVTEKGKDVELRCDPISGHTALYWYRQSLGQGLEFLIYFQGNSAPDKSGLPSDRFSAERTGGSVSTLTIQRTQQEDSAVYLCASSAAGTNTGELFFGEGSRLTVL.

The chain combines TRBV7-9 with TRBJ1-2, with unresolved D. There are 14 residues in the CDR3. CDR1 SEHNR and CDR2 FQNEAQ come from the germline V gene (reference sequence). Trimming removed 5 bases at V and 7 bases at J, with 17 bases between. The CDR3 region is CASSTPFTGVGYTF. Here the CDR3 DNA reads TGTGCCAGCAGCACCCCCTTTACCGGGGTTGGCTACACCTTC.

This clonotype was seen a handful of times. The CDR3, as DNA: TGTGCCATCAGGACGGACAGGGAGGATTCACCCCTCCACTTT. Protein sequence: CAIRTDREDSPLHF. The chain links TRBV10-3 to TRBJ1-6; 8 nucleotides align to TRBD1. The CDR3 has 14 residues. The germline gives CDR1 ENHRY, CDR2 SYGVKD. The trim removed 6 bases at V and 8 bases at J, leaving 6 bases unmatched.

For the CDR3, the DNA is TGTGCCAGCAGCCCAAGGGGGGGCGGGAACACCGGGGAGCTGTTTTTT. Translation: CASSPRGGGNTGELFF. The chain recombines TRBV7-3 with TRBJ2-2; D may be TRBD2 (7 bases). Trimming removed 5 bases from V and 1 base from J, with 14 bases in between. Germline V gene sequence: CDR1 SGHTA, CDR2 FQGTGA. The CDR3 covers 16 residues.

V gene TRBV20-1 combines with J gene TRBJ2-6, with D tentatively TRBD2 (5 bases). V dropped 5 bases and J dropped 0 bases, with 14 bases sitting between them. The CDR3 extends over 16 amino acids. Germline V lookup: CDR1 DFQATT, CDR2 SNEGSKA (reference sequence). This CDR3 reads CSAPSGNPSGANVLTF. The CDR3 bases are TGCAGTGCTCCCAGCGGTAACCCCTCTGGGGCCAACGTCCTGACTTTC.

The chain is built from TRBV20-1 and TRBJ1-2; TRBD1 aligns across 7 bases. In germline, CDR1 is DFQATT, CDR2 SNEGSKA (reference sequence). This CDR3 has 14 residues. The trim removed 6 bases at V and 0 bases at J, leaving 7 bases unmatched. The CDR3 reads CSARTGTANYGYTF. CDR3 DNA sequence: TGCAGTGCCAGGACGGGGACAGCTAACTATGGCTACACCTTC.

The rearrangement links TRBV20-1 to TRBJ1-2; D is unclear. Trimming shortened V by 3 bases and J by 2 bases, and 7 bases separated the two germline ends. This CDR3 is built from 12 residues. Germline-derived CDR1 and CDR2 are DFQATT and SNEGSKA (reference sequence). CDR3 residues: CSASGRNYGYTF. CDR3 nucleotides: TGCAGTGCTAGCGGGCGAAACTATGGCTACACCTTC.

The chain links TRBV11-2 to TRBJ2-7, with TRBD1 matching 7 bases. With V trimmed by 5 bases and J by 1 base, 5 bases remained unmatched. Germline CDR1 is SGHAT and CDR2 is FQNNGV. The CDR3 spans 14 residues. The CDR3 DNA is TGTGCCAGCAGCACGCCCAGGGGGTCCTACGAGCAGTACTTC. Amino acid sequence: CASSTPRGSYEQYF.

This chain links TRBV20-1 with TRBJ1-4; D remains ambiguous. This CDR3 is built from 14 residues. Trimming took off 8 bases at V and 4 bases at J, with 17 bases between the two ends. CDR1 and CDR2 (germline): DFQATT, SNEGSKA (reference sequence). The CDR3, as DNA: TGCAGTCCCGAAAACGGGGTTGGTAATGAAAAACTGTTTTTT. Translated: CSPENGVGNEKLFF.

CDR3 in amino acids: CATSDGGGPQETQYF. The DNA of the CDR3 is TGTGCCACCAGTGATGGCGGCGGGCCCCAAGAGACCCAGTACTTC. The J gene is TRBJ2-5, the V gene TRBV24-1; TRBD2 is a possible D gene (5 bases). Germline-derived CDR1 and CDR2 are KGHDR and SFDVKD. V was trimmed by 3 bases and J by 1 base, leaving 11 bases between them. The CDR3 spans 15 residues.

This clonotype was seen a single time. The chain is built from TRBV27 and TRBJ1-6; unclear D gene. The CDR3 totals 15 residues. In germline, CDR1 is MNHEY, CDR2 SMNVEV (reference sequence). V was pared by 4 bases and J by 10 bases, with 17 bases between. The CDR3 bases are TGTGCCAGCAGTTCCACCGCGACGCCCTGGTCACCCCTCCACTTT. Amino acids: CASSSTATPWSPLHF.

As DNA, the CDR3 is TGTGCCAGCCCCCTAGTCGGTCCCAATAATTCACCCCTCCACTTT. This encodes CASPLVGPNNSPLHF. The V and J genes are TRBV6-1 and TRBJ1-6, with D hard to call. The ends were cut back, 8 bases at V and 5 bases at J, with 16 bases in the middle. In germline, CDR1 is MNHNS, CDR2 SASEGT. This CDR3 region has 15 residues.

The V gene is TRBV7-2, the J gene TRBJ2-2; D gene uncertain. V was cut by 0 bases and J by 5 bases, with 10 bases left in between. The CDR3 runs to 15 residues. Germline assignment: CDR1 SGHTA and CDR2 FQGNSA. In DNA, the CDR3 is TGTGCCAGCAGCTTAGCCGCAGCGCAGACCGGGGAGCTGTTTTTT. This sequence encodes CASSLAAAQTGELFF. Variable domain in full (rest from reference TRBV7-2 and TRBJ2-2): GAGVSQSPSNKVTEKGKDVELRCDPISGHTALYWYRQSLGQGLEFLIYFQGNSAPDKSGLPSDRFSAERTGGSVSTLTIQRTQQEDSAVYLCASSLAAAQTGELFFGEGSRLTVL.

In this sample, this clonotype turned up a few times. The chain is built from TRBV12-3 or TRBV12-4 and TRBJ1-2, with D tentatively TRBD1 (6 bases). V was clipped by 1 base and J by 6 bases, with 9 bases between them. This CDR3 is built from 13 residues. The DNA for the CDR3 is TGTGCCAGCAGTTTAGGGCCAGGGGATGGCTACACCTTC. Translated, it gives CASSLGPGDGYTF.

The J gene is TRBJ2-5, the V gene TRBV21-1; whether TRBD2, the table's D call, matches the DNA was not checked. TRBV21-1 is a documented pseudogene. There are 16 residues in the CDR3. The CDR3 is CASSKFSSGGLETQYF. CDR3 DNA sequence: TGTGCCAGCAGCAAATTTTCTAGCGGGGGTTTAGAGACCCAGTACTTC.

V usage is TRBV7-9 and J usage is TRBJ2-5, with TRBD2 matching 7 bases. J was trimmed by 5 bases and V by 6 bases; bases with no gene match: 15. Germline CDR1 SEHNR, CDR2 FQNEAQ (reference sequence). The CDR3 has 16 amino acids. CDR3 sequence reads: CASSLLGGGREETQYF. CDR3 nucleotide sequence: TGTGCCAGCAGTCTTCTTGGTGGCGGGAGAGAGGAGACCCAGTACTTC.